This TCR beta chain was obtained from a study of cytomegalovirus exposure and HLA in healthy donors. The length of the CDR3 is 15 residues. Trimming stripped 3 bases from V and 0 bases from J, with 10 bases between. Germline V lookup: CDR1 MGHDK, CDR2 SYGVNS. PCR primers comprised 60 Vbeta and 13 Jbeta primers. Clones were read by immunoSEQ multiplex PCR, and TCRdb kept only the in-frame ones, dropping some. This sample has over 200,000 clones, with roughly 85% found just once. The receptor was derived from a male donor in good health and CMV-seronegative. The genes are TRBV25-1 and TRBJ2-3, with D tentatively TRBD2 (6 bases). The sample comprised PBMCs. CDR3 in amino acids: CASSDGGRSTDTQYF. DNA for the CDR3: TGTGCCAGCAGTGATGGTGGGAGGAGCACAGATACGCAGTATTTT.